What follows describes a single T cell receptor beta chain. Its antigen remains unknown. This sample is part of a study of cytomegalovirus exposure and HLA in healthy donors. Study results and limitations: The authors confirmed in vitro that a few CMV-associated chains were specific for CMV antigens. What a later analysis reportedly showed was that an Asian-associated ancestry cluster had fewer N-insertions than the roughly 670-donor mean. Later analysis placed DRB1 highest and HLA-C lowest in TCR association rates, which differed by HLA locus.

The PCR ran on 60 Vbeta and 13 Jbeta primers. Produced via immunoSEQ multiplex PCR; TCRdb's table is partial and in-frame only. This sample has roughly 100,000 clones, with over 55% found just once. CDR3 length: 12 residues. V was cut by 2 bases and J by 8 bases, with 6 bases left in between. Germline V gene data show CDR1 as KGHSH and CDR2 as LQKENI. Sequenced input: PBMCs. The chain employs TRBV18 and TRBJ1-4; D is unresolved. The TCR comes from a female donor in good health and CMV-seronegative. The CDR3, as DNA: TGTGCCAGCTCACCAGGCAAAGAAAAACTGTTTTTT. It specifies CASSPGKEKLFF.